These 9 T cell receptor beta chains were sequenced from one sample in a study of blood T cell repertoires in COVID-19. TCRdb's table, derived via immunoSEQ multiplex PCR, lists solely in-frame clones and lacks some. Seen here are about 170,000 clones, around 86% observed once, and the top ten hold about 3.5%. Sequenced sample: peripheral blood. These receptor sequences come from a man aged 65 to 79 with acute or convalescent COVID-19.

The chain recombines TRBV12-3 or TRBV12-4 with TRBJ2-1; D perhaps matches TRBD1 (6 bases). The V end lost 5 bases, the J end lost 14 bases, and 16 bases lay between the germline ends. The CDR3 is 12 residues long. In DNA, the CDR3 is TGTGCCAGCAGTGAACCGGACAGACGAGAGTTCTTC. Encoded protein: CASSEPDRREFF.

The gene calls are TRBV18 and TRBJ1-5; 7 bases agree with TRBD1. The length of the CDR3 is 14 residues. The junction had 3 bases not matched to a gene; V was cut back by 4 bases and J by 3 bases. The germline V gene encodes CDR1 KGHSH and CDR2 LQKENI. The CDR3 loop is CASSRQGVNQPQHF. The CDR3 nucleotides read TGTGCCAGCTCACGACAGGGAGTCAATCAGCCCCAGCATTTT.

This sequence joins TRBV2 and TRBJ1-5; TRBD1 aligns across 8 bases. This CDR3 has 14 amino acids. Germline assignment: CDR1 SNHLY and CDR2 FYNNEI. V trimming: 4 bases; J trimming: 5 bases; junction bases outside the gene matches: 4. The CDR3 nucleotides read TGTGCCAGCAGTGCCCTACAGGGGGATCAGCCCCAGCATTTT. As protein: CASSALQGDQPQHF.

The rearrangement links TRBV27 to TRBJ2-3, with 13 bases lining up with TRBD2. Germline V gene sequence: CDR1 MNHEY, CDR2 SMNVEV (reference sequence). V was pared by 7 bases and J by 3 bases, with 13 bases of the junction left unmatched. The CDR3 covers 18 residues. CDR3 coding DNA: TGTGCCAGCACCTTGGGGACTAGCGGGAACTGGGGGACAGATACGCAGTATTTT. This gives the protein CASTLGTSGNWGTDTQYF.

In nucleotides, the CDR3 is TGTGCCAGCAGCCGCCGGGAGGGGGGGACCACTGAAGCTTTCTTT. Its protein is CASSRREGGTTEAFF. The chain carries TRBV5-4 and TRBJ1-1; a possible D gene is TRBD1 (6 bases). The CDR3 sequence is 15 residues long. Trimming took 4 bases from V and 4 from J, leaving 17 bases between them. Germline CDR1 SGHNT, CDR2 YYREEE (reference sequence).

The V gene is TRBV30, the J gene TRBJ2-6, with a tentative D call TRBD2 (6 bases). CDR3 length equals 17 residues. Deletions cut 3 bases from V and 1 base from J, with 16 bases between. CDR1 GTSNPN and CDR2 SVGIG come from the germline V gene (reference sequence). The DNA of the CDR3 is TGTGCCTGGAGCCCGCCCCGCCGGGAGTCTGGGGCCAACGTCCTGACTTTC. It is translated as CAWSPPRRESGANVLTF.

With regard to this clone: Other DNA sequences in the sample encode the same CDR3. The J gene is TRBJ1-5, the V gene TRBV24-1, with 8 bases matching TRBD1. J was trimmed by 4 bases and V by 3 bases; bases with no gene match: 4. Germline CDR1 and CDR2: KGHDR and SFDVKD. There are 15 residues in the CDR3. This CDR3 is CATSDPGQGNQPQHF. CDR3 in DNA: TGTGCCACCAGTGATCCCGGACAGGGTAATCAGCCCCAGCATTTT.

Written as DNA, the CDR3 is TGTGCCAGCAGTGTAGAGGGGGCACGAGCTTTCTTT. The encoded protein is CASSVEGARAFF. V is TRBV2 and J is TRBJ1-1; 7 bases agree with TRBD1. Trimming took 4 bases from V and 10 from J; bases not matched to a gene: 6. The CDR3 is made up of 12 amino acids. The germline V gene encodes CDR1 SNHLY and CDR2 FYNNEI.

In the case of this clone: Relative to the germline gene, one junction end is altered; a read error may explain this. The chain is built from TRBV3-1 (or the pseudogene TRBV3-2) and TRBJ2-5; 16 bases align to TRBD2. Looked up from germline, CDR1 is LGHDT and CDR2 is YNNKEL (reference sequence). CDR3 length: 19 amino acids. This CDR3 reads CTSSQSGTSGRAFGGTQYF. The DNA for the CDR3 is TGTACCAGCAGCCAGAGTGGGACTAGCGGGAGGGCCTTCGGTGGGACCCAGTACTTC.